Ten or more counts support the clone carrying this T cell receptor (beta chain). The antigen remains undetermined. The time point: newly diagnosed GD, antithyroid drugs for less than 3 months. PBMC-extracted RNA yielded the TCR library. Those enrolled as patients came out of an endocrinology department in Xi'an, China. Trimming shortened V by 5 bases and J by 2 bases, and 11 bases separated the two germline ends. Germline V gene data show CDR1 as SEHNR and CDR2 as FQNEAQ (reference sequence). The CDR3 loop spans 14 amino acids. This sample stems from a study of regulatory T cells in long-lasting Graves disease. The wider study: Antithyroid drug exposure in newly diagnosed Graves' patients had lasted under 3 months. General study results and limits: Relative to newly diagnosed Graves' patients, persistent ones had lower TCR diversity.

Investigators prepared the TCR beta libraries by applying iRepertoire HTBI primers and Arm-PCR of CDR3 regions. TCRdb re-derived calls from the multiplex PCR reads in MiXCR, one entry per CDR3 protein. The profile shows over 350,000 distinct CDR3 sequences, 14% of them singletons. A further study also used this sample, focusing on T cells in Graves' hyperthyroidism and ophthalmopathy. That work contributes: The HTBI primer set served for first-round RT-PCR of the TCR CDR3.

Sample: peripheral blood mononuclear cells (PBMCs), taken at new diagnosis, from a patient treated with antithyroid drugs. The chain joins TRBV7-9 to TRBJ2-3, with D perhaps matching TRBD2 (6 bases). This TCR derives from a woman between 45 and 65 years old with Graves disease. CDR3 protein: CASSPGLFTDTQYF. In nucleotides, the CDR3 is TGTGCCAGCAGCCCCGGACTATTCACAGATACGCAGTATTTT. The whole variable domain, remainder taken from reference TRBV7-9 and TRBJ2-3, is DTGVSQNPRHKITKRGQNVTFRCDPISEHNRLYWYRQTLGQGPEFLTYFQNEAQLEKSRLLSDRFSAERPKGSFSTLEIQRTEQGDSAMYLCASSPGLFTDTQYFGPGTRLTVL.